Only a few counts were recorded for the clone carrying this T cell receptor (beta chain). Its specificity is not known. Preparing the TCRbeta library involved the use of unique molecular identifiers. MiXCR was run by TCRdb on the PCR reads, yielding one entry per CDR3 protein. In the table there are about 78,000 distinct CDR3 sequences, 11% to 15% of which are singletons. V shed 4 bases, J shed 4 bases, and the junction held 13 bases outside the gene matches. The CDR3 runs 17 residues. The data are from a study of T-cell reconstitution after alpha-beta-depleted transplantation in children. Whole-study results and caveats: Reported findings indicate that, about two months after transplant, alpha-beta T cells came from several hundred expanded clones, which were derived from non-depleted graft cells. High day-60 TCRbeta diversity in some patients came from surviving recipient T cells and thymic progenitors. T cells produced anew were the main source of T-cell counts and diversity one year after transplant.

The sample here was PBMCs, mostly from graft donor cells, taken 180 days after TCRalphabeta/CD19-depleted stem cell transplant. The chain has TRBV12-3 or TRBV12-4 and TRBJ2-1; TRBD2 aligns across 7 bases. This TCR was sampled from a male patient aged 2 to 10 who had a stem cell transplant for acute lymphoblastic leukemia, so the T cells may come from the graft donor. The CDR3 nucleotides are TGTGCCAGCAGTTCACCTCCGGGACTCGGGAGGTACAATGAGCAGTTCTTC. Translated: CASSSPPGLGRYNEQFF.